This T cell receptor beta chain was recovered during a study of blood T cell repertoires in COVID-19. Study background: Researchers got acute and convalescent COVID-19 samples from the United States, Italy and Spain. Nucleic acid was either cDNA or gDNA, and it came from T cells, B-cell-depleted T cells, or PBMCs.

Seattle-derived patients entered the study during active infection and were followed longitudinally. CDR1 LNHDA and CDR2 SQIVND come from the germline V gene (reference sequence). The CDR3 spans 12 residues. V was pared by 7 bases and J by 3 bases, with 6 bases between. As originally analysed: The assay estimated nucleated cells by amplifying reference gene primers. The data were produced by immunoSEQ multiplex PCR, yet TCRdb's version contains in-frame clones alone and is incomplete. V and J calls and clone size are those listed in that table; D and trimming were worked out from the DNA. The sample shows fewer than 200,000 clones, roughly 85% of them seen only once.

The origin of this receptor is an older woman with COVID-19, enrolled during active disease. Sequencing input: peripheral blood. The J gene is TRBJ2-2, the V gene TRBV19, with D unresolved. For the CDR3, the DNA is TGTGCCAGTACCCGTTACACCGGGGAGCTGTTTTTT. Translated: CASTRYTGELFF.